Below, 13 T cell receptor beta chains from the same sample are listed, as sequenced in a study of OX40 agonist ivuxolimab in advanced cancers. Library prep was done by the immunoSEQ multiplex PCR assay. TCRdb obtained this table from immuneACCESS and retained in-frame rearrangements with V and J assigned. These tables miss some clones; where compared with another copy, unresolved V genes account for less than half of the shortfall, and the remainder is unexplained. The sample profile shows about 34,000 clones; 70% to 80% of them were found once. The ten biggest clones cover roughly 9.7% of the sample. The sample consisted of CD4+ or CD8+ T cells sorted from blood, taken in a trial of the OX40 agonist ivuxolimab. The receptors shown here come from an adult with an advanced solid tumor such as melanoma, head and neck, liver or kidney cancer.

The chain couples TRBV7-8 to TRBJ2-7; D not resolved. The CDR3 runs 13 residues. V shed 3 bases and J shed 6 bases, with 12 bases lying between them. Per the germline V gene, CDR1 is SGHVS and CDR2 is FQNEAQ. The CDR3 here is CASSFAAAGEQYF. CDR3 in DNA: TGTGCCAGCAGCTTTGCTGCGGCTGGCGAGCAGTACTTC.

The gene calls are TRBV6-5 and TRBJ2-5; possibly TRBD2 for D (7 bases). This CDR3 has 15 residues. V lost 6 bases to trimming and J lost 5 bases, with 19 bases between them. Per the germline V gene, CDR1 is MNHEY and CDR2 is SVGAGI. This CDR3 reads CASSRGGGAEETQYF. In DNA form, the CDR3 reads TGTGCCAGCAGCCGGGGCGGGGGCGCCGAGGAGACCCAGTACTTC.

The rearrangement links TRBV5-1 to TRBJ2-3; the D is unclear. Looked up from germline, CDR1 is SGHRS and CDR2 is YFSETQ. The CDR3 contains 15 residues. The V and J ends lost 5 bases and 1 base respectively, with 14 bases between them. The DNA for the CDR3 is TGCGCCAGCAGGTTATCCGGGTATGGCACAGATACGCAGTATTTT. Translating it yields CASRLSGYGTDTQYF.

The chain joins TRBV21-1 to TRBJ2-3; the table's D call TRBD2 went unverified against the DNA. TRBV21-1 constitutes a pseudogene. The CDR3 covers 17 residues. The CDR3 sequence is CASSKDGQRGGKDTQYF. CDR3 nucleotide sequence: TGTGCCAGCAGCAAAGATGGTCAGCGGGGGGGCAAAGATACGCAGTATTTT.

The chain's CDR3 is CASSEEGRKEQYF. The DNA of the CDR3 is TGTGCCAGCAGTGAAGAGGGTCGAAAAGAGCAGTACTTC. The chain carries TRBV27 and TRBJ2-7; the D gene is possibly TRBD2 (5 bases). Trimming took off 5 bases at V and 7 bases at J, with 15 bases between the two ends. The CDR3 is 13 residues long. Looked up from germline, CDR1 is MNHEY and CDR2 is SMNVEV (reference sequence).

CDR3 residues: CASSPRLGGGNTEAFF. CDR3 nucleotide sequence: TGTGCCAGCAGCCCCCGGTTAGGGGGGGGGAACACTGAAGCTTTCTTT. The chain recombines TRBV11-2 with TRBJ1-1; weak D call: TRBD1 (6 bases). V lost 5 bases to trimming and J lost 1 base, with 17 bases between them. CDR1 and CDR2 from the germline V gene are SGHAT and FQNNGV. This CDR3 contains 16 residues.

This clone was detected only once. The chain links TRBV6-5 to TRBJ1-2; D is perhaps TRBD1 (5 bases). Germline CDR1 and CDR2: MNHEY and SVGAGI. CDR3 length: 12 amino acids. V lost 6 bases, J lost 4 bases, and 9 bases lay in between. This CDR3 reads CASSRDGYGYTF. CDR3 nucleotide sequence: TGTGCCAGCAGCCGGGACGGCTATGGCTACACCTTC.

This sequence joins TRBV5-6 and TRBJ2-2; weak D call: TRBD2 (6 bases). Trimming pared 2 bases from V and 7 bases from J, leaving 18 bases between. CDR1 is SGHDT and CDR2 is YYEEEE in the germline V gene. CDR3 length: 16 residues. The CDR3 spells CASSFIIGGEVGELFF. CDR3 in DNA: TGTGCCAGCAGCTTTATAATCGGGGGAGAAGTCGGGGAGCTGTTTTTT.

This clone was counted a single time. The chain employs TRBV5-6 and TRBJ1-2, with D possibly being TRBD1 (5 bases). With 3 bases removed from V and 8 bases from J, the gap between germline ends came to 14 bases. CDR3 size: 13 residues. Germline values: CDR1 SGHDT, CDR2 YYEEEE. CDR3 sequence reads: CASSYGTGHGYTF. CDR3 DNA: TGTGCCAGCAGCTACGGGACTGGACACGGCTACACCTTC.

The chain employs TRBV5-1 and TRBJ1-3, with unresolved D. Germline CDR1 and CDR2: SGHRS and YFSETQ. With 2 bases removed from V and 3 bases from J, the gap between germline ends came to 3 bases. The CDR3 length is 12 residues. DNA of the CDR3: TGCGCCAGCAGCTTTGATGGAAACACCATATATTTT. Translated: CASSFDGNTIYF.

J is TRBJ2-7 and V is TRBV5-6; 9 bases agree with TRBD2. V gave up 0 bases and J gave up 4 bases; unmatched junction bases: 5. Germline CDR1 and CDR2: SGHDT and YYEEEE. The CDR3 is made up of 15 amino acids. Here the CDR3 DNA reads TGTGCCAGCAGCTTGGATGCGGGGGGGTCTTACGAGCAGTACTTC. This codes for CASSLDAGGSYEQYF.

The chain uses TRBV6-5 and TRBJ1-6; D uncertain. This CDR3 contains 12 residues. V dropped 2 bases and J dropped 6 bases, with 2 bases sitting between them. Germline-derived CDR1 and CDR2 are MNHEY and SVGAGI. The CDR3 bases are TGTGCCAGCAGTTACGGTAATTCACCCCTCCACTTT. Its translation: CASSYGNSPLHF.

The chain recombines TRBV19 with TRBJ1-5; TRBD1 is a possible D gene (6 bases). Germline V gene data show CDR1 as LNHDA and CDR2 as SQIVND (reference sequence). V was shortened by 4 bases and J by 3 bases, with 16 bases between the two germline ends. The length of the CDR3 is 16 residues. CDR3 sequence (DNA): TGTGCCAGTAGTACAAACCGGGACACACACAATCAGCCCCAGCATTTT. This gives the protein CASSTNRDTHNQPQHF.